This TCR beta chain stems from a study of cytomegalovirus exposure and HLA in healthy donors. General study results and limits: Information on immune exposure was restricted to one variable (CMV serostatus). A later analysis associated 15,000 or so TCR beta sequences with HLA alleles at a 0.05 false discovery rate. Among the CMV-associated chains, a few were confirmed in vitro as specific for CMV antigens.

Regarding donors, all were healthy bone marrow donors. This clone has only one observation. Its antigen is not known. Primers for the PCR totalled 60 Vbeta and 13 Jbeta. Profiled with immunoSEQ multiplex PCR; TCRdb holds only in-frame clones, not every one. The sample consists of approximately 140,000 clones, about 70% of them appearing once. Germline assignment: CDR1 MNHEY and CDR2 SVGAGI. The CDR3 is 15 residues long. Trimming took 2 bases from V and 0 from J, leaving 10 bases between them. The clonotype originates from a woman in her sixties in good health and CMV-seropositive. The V gene is TRBV6-5, the J gene TRBJ1-2; D call uncertain. Specimen: PBMCs. DNA of the CDR3: TGTGCCAGCAGTTACGGCGGACTTGCTAACTATGGCTACACCTTC. Amino acids: CASSYGGLANYGYTF.